This is a list of T cell receptor beta chains from one sample in a study of T cells in Graves' hyperthyroidism and ophthalmopathy. TCRdb re-called the multiplex PCR reads through MiXCR, storing one row per CDR3 protein. The sample consists of hundreds of thousands of distinct CDR3 sequences, roughly a quarter of them appearing once. Sequenced input: blood. The receptors shown here come from a woman aged 25 to 39 with Graves' ophthalmopathy. CDR3s include the opening cysteine and the closing phenylalanine or tryptophan. A D gene is named only where the DNA matches it firmly. Only part of the rows carry a size: once, few, many, or a class if the clone is expanded.

CDR3nt,CDR3aa,v_gene,len,j_gene,abundance,d_gene
TGTGCCAGCAGCCCCTCGGACAGACCTTATCAGCCCCAGCATTTT,CASSPSDRPYQPQHF,TRBV7-2,15,TRBJ1-5,few,-
TGTGCCAGCAGCTCATACTTCCCGGGACAGGGGGCCGGCAATCAGCCCCAGCATTTT,CASSSYFPGQGAGNQPQHF,TRBV6-2/TRBV6-3,19,TRBJ1-5,few,TRBD1
TGTGCCAGCAGTAAGCGGGACGAAGCCAGGCCCGACACTGAAGCTTTCTTT,CASSKRDEARPDTEAFF,TRBV6-1,17,TRBJ1-1,-,-
TGTGCCAGCAGTGCCGGACGGATGGGCAATCAGCCCCAGCATTTT,CASSAGRMGNQPQHF,TRBV12-3/TRBV12-4,15,TRBJ1-5,many,-
TGTGCCAGCAGCCTCCCTCGAGGACAGGACTACGAGCAGTACTTC,CASSLPRGQDYEQYF,TRBV28,15,TRBJ2-7,-,TRBD1
TGTGCCAGCAGCCAAGATATCGCTGGACTACTCAAGCAGTACTTC,CASSQDIAGLLKQYF,TRBV3-1,15,TRBJ2-7,-,-
TGTGCCAGCAGTTACCTTGCGCACGAGCAGTACTTC,CASSYLAHEQYF,TRBV6-5,12,TRBJ2-7,many,-
TGCAGTGCTAGTGTGATCGCCTCCTACGAGCAGTACTTC,CSASVIASYEQYF,TRBV20-1,13,TRBJ2-7,many,-
TGCGCCAGCAGCTTTATTCTGGACGGGGAGCTGTTTTTT,CASSFILDGELFF,TRBV5-1,13,TRBJ2-2,many,-
TGTGCCAGCAGGAGACAGAACGTCGGAGCTGAAGCTTTCTTT,CASRRQNVGAEAFF,TRBV2,14,TRBJ1-1,-,-
TGTGCCAGCAGCTTAGGGGCACGCGATCGGCAGGGGCAAGAGACCCAGTACTTC,CASSLGARDRQGQETQYF,TRBV11-1,18,TRBJ2-5,few,-
TGTGCCAGCAGCCGACTAGCGGGGGGCACAGATACGCAGTATTTT,CASSRLAGGTDTQYF,TRBV11-2,15,TRBJ2-3,few,TRBD2
TGTGCCAGCATACCAGGGCGCACTGAAGCTTTCTTT,CASIPGRTEAFF,TRBV2,12,TRBJ1-1,-,-
TGCGCCAGCACTGGGACGGATAACACCGGGGAGCTGTTTTTT,CASTGTDNTGELFF,TRBV5-1,14,TRBJ2-2,few,-
TGTGCCAGCCGCCCCCCAGGATTCCAAGAGACCCAGTACTTC,CASRPPGFQETQYF,TRBV7-9,14,TRBJ2-5,many,-
TGCAGTGCTAGAGATTATTCGGGGGGGAGCACCGGGGAGCTGTTTTTT,CSARDYSGGSTGELFF,TRBV20-1,16,TRBJ2-2,many,TRBD2
TGCAGCGTTGCGGACAGGGGAAGGGGGAACACTGAAGCTTTCTTT,CSVADRGRGNTEAFF,TRBV29-1,15,TRBJ1-1,many,TRBD1
TGTGCCAGCACCGCGGACAGCAACACTGAAGCTTTCTTT,CASTADSNTEAFF,TRBV6-1,13,TRBJ1-1,many,-
TGTGCCAGCAGTTTAGTGGACGGGGGAAATCAGCCCCAGCATTTT,CASSLVDGGNQPQHF,TRBV12-3/TRBV12-4,15,TRBJ1-5,many,-
TGTGCCAGCGGACAGGGATCTAACTACAATGAGAAGTTCTTC,CASGQGSNYNEKFF,TRBV2,14,TRBJ2-1,few,TRBD1
TGCGCCAGCAGCCAAGGACAGGGAAGATCGAACACTGAAGCTTTCTTT,CASSQGQGRSNTEAFF,TRBV4-1,16,TRBJ1-1,many,TRBD1
TGCGCCAGCAGCTTCGACTCAATTGGCTACACCTTC,CASSFDSIGYTF,TRBV5-1,12,TRBJ1-2,-,-
TGTGCCAGCAGTGGCGGACAGGGGAGCAATCAGCCCCAGCATTTT,CASSGGQGSNQPQHF,TRBV6-1,15,TRBJ1-5,many,TRBD1
TGTGCCAGCAGTGCCTCAGTCGCAGGGGGCACTGAAGCTTTCTTT,CASSASVAGGTEAFF,TRBV6-2/TRBV6-3,15,TRBJ1-1,many,TRBD1
TGTGCCAGCAGCCCGGAGCCCGGCGGGTCGAACACTGAAGCTTTCTTT,CASSPEPGGSNTEAFF,TRBV6-1,16,TRBJ1-1,-,-
TGTGCCAGCAGTTCCTTACAGGGGGTTAATGGCTACACCTTC,CASSSLQGVNGYTF,TRBV28,14,TRBJ1-2,-,TRBD1
TGTGCCTGGGGGGAACAGGCTAATTCACCCCTCGACTTT,CAWGEQANSPLDF,TRBV30,13,TRBJ1-6,-,-
TGTGCCAGTAAGTTCCGGCAGGGTGGCTACACCTTC,CASKFRQGGYTF,TRBV19,12,TRBJ1-2,many,-
TGTGCCAGTTCGCCGATCAGGGTTGACATGAACACTGAAGCTTTCTTT,CASSPIRVDMNTEAFF,TRBV19,16,TRBJ1-1,many,-
TGTGCCAGCAGATCTACAGGGAATCAGCCCCAGCATTTT,CASRSTGNQPQHF,TRBV6-5,13,TRBJ1-5,many,-
TGTGCCTGGACAGGGTACGGCTATGGCTACACCTTC,CAWTGYGYGYTF,TRBV30,12,TRBJ1-2,many,-
TGTGCCATCAGTTCCGGGAACGAGCAGTACTTC,CAISSGNEQYF,TRBV10-3,11,TRBJ2-7,once,-
TGTGCCAGCAGTTTCGGGGGGGGAAACACTGAAGCTTTCTTT,CASSFGGGNTEAFF,TRBV28,14,TRBJ1-1,many,-
TGTGCCAGCAGCTTAGGGGTTGGCGCTTACGAGCAGTACTTC,CASSLGVGAYEQYF,TRBV7-2,14,TRBJ2-7,many,-
TGCAGCGTAGACCCGGGACAGGGAATGAACACTGAAGCTTTCTTT,CSVDPGQGMNTEAFF,TRBV29-1,15,TRBJ1-1,-,TRBD1
TGCAGTAGACTCCGGGACGAGCAAGAGACCCAGTACTTC,CSRLRDEQETQYF,TRBV20-1,13,TRBJ2-5,many,-
TGTGCCAGCAGTTTAGTCGGGAGTGGGCGATACGAGCAGTACTTC,CASSLVGSGRYEQYF,TRBV12-3/TRBV12-4,15,TRBJ2-7,-,-
TGTGCCAGCGGGACACAGTATGGCTACACCTTC,CASGTQYGYTF,TRBV12-3/TRBV12-4,11,TRBJ1-2,-,-
TGTGCCAGTAGTATGGGGCGGGGCACTGAAGCTTTCTTT,CASSMGRGTEAFF,TRBV19,13,TRBJ1-1,many,-
TGTGCCAGCAGCTTAGCACTATACTATGGCTACACCTTC,CASSLALYYGYTF,TRBV7-9,13,TRBJ1-2,many,-
TGCAGTGCTAGGCGGGGGTCCTCCCGTAATCAGCCCCAGCATTTT,CSARRGSSRNQPQHF,TRBV20-1,15,TRBJ1-5,few,-
TGTGCCAGCAGCTTGGCTGGGGGCGCGGTCAGGGGCGCTGAAGCTTTCTTT,CASSLAGGAVRGAEAFF,TRBV5-4,17,TRBJ1-1,many,-
TGTGCCAGCAGCCAGCGGAGGGACAGGCCAGAGACCCAGTACTTC,CASSQRRDRPETQYF,TRBV7-8,15,TRBJ2-5,many,TRBD1
TGTGCCAGCAGTTATATGGCCCTCGCCGGGGAGCCACCCCTCCACTTT,CASSYMALAGEPPLHF,TRBV6-5,16,TRBJ1-6,-,-
TGTGCCAGCAGTCGGACAGGCCAAGCTTTCTTT,CASSRTGQAFF,TRBV6-1,11,TRBJ1-1,-,TRBD1
TGTGCCTGGAGTATGGGGGGGCCCACCGGGGAGCTGTTTTTT,CAWSMGGPTGELFF,TRBV30,14,TRBJ2-2,many,-
TGTGCCACCAGTGATTCGGGGACGGCCTATGGCTACACCTTC,CATSDSGTAYGYTF,TRBV24-1,14,TRBJ1-2,many,-
TGTGCCAGCACCTCCGGTTGGGACAGGGGGGATTATGGCTACACCTTC,CASTSGWDRGDYGYTF,TRBV5-4,16,TRBJ1-2,many,TRBD1
TGTGCCAGCAGTGACCCTAGCGGGGGTTTAGAGACCCAGTACTTC,CASSDPSGGLETQYF,TRBV6-1,15,TRBJ2-5,-,TRBD2
TGTGCCAGCAGTTACTCCGGCGAGGGGGTAGAGACCCAGTACTTC,CASSYSGEGVETQYF,TRBV6-5,15,TRBJ2-5,-,-
TGTGCCAGCACCAACGGACAGGAACCTCGAGTCGGGGAGCTGTTTTTT,CASTNGQEPRVGELFF,TRBV12-3/TRBV12-4,16,TRBJ2-2,many,TRBD1
TGCAGTGCTAGAGATAGCAGGGGTGGATCACCCCTCCACTTT,CSARDSRGGSPLHF,TRBV20-1,14,TRBJ1-6,-,-
TGTGCCAGCAGCCAAGATCTTTACGGGACCCAGTACTTC,CASSQDLYGTQYF,TRBV14,13,TRBJ2-5,many,-
TGTGCCAGCCACATGGGCTCTGGAAACACCATATATTTT,CASHMGSGNTIYF,TRBV5-6,13,TRBJ1-3,-,-
TGTGCCAGTAGTATACAAGTTGCGGGGGCCTATCCCTATGGCTACACCTTC,CASSIQVAGAYPYGYTF,TRBV19,17,TRBJ1-2,many,-